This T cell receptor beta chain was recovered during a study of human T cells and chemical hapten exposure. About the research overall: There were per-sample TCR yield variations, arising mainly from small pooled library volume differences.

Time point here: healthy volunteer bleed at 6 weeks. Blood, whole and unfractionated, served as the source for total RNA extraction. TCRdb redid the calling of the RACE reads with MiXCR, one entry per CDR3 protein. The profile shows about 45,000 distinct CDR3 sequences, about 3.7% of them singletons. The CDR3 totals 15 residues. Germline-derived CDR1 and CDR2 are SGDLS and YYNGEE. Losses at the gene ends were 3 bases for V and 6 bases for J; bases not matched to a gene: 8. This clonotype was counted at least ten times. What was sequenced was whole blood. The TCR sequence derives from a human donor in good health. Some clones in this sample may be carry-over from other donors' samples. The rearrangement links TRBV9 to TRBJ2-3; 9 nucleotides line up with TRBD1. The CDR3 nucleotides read TGTGCCAGCAGCGGCACAGGGGGCCTTAGGGATACGCAGTATTTT. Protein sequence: CASSGTGGLRDTQYF.